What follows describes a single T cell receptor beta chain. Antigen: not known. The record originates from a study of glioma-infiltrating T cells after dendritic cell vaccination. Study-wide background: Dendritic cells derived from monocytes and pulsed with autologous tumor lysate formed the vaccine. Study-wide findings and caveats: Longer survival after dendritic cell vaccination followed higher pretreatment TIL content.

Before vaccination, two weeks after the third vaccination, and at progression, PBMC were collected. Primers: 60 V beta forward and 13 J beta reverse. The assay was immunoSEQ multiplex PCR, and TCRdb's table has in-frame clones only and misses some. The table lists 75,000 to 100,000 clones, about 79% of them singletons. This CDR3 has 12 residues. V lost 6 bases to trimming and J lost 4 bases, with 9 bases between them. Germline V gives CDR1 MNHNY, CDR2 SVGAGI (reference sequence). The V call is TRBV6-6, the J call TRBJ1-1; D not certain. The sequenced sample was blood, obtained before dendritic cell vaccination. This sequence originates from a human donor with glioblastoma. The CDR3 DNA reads TGTGCCAGCAGGCTAACGAGCACTGAAGCTTTCTTT. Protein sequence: CASRLTSTEAFF.